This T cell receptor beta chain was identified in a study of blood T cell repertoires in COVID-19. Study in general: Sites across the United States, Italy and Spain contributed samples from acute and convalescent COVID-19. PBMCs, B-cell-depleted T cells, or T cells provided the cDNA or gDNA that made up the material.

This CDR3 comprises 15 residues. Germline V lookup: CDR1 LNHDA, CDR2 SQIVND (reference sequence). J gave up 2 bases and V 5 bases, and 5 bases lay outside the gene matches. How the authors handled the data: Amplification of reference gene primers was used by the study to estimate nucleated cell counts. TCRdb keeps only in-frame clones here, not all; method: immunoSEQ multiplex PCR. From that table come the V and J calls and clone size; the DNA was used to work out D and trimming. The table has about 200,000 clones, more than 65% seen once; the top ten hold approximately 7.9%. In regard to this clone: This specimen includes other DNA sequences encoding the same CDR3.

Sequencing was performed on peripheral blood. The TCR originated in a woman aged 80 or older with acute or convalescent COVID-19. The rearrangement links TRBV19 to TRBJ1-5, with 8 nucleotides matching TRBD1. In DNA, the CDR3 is TGTGCCAGTAGTCGCGACAGGGGAGGCAATCAGCCCCAGCATTTT. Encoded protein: CASSRDRGGNQPQHF. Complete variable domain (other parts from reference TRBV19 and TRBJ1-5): DGGITQSPKYLFRKEGQNVTLSCEQNLNHDAMYWYRQDPGQGLRLIYYSQIVNDFQKGDIAEGYSVSREKKESFPLTVTSAQKNPTAFYLCASSRDRGGNQPQHFGDGTRLSIL.